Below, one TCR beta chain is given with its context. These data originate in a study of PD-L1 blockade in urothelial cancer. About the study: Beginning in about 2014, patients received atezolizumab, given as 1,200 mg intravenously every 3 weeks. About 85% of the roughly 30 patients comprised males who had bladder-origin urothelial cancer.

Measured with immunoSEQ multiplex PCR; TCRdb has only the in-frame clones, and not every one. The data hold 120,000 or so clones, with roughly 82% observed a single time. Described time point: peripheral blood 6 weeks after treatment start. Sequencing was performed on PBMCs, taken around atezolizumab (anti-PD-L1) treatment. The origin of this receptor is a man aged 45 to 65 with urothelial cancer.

CDR3 protein: CASSLGGNYGYTF. CDR3 bases: TGTGCCAGCAGTCTCGGGGGTAACTATGGCTACACCTTC. This chain links TRBV28 with TRBJ1-2; perhaps TRBD1 as D (5 bases). The CDR3 is made up of 13 amino acids. The V end lost 5 bases, the J end lost 1 base, and 8 bases lay between the germline ends. From germline, CDR1 is MDHEN and CDR2 SYDVKM.